Sequencing of this T cell receptor beta chain was carried out in a study of shared clonotypes between healthy human individuals. The study's findings and limits: The authors sampled blood alone, and tissue repertoires likely differ.

The CDR3 has 14 residues. CDR1 SNHLY and CDR2 FYNNEI come from the germline V gene. V was pared by 0 bases and J by 7 bases, with 9 bases between. DNA at about 210 ng, 25,000 to 35,000 T cell genomes, went into sorted-subset replicate PCRs. TCRdb keeps only in-frame clones here, not all; method: immunoSEQ multiplex PCR. The sample has about 2.3 million clones; just under 95% are singletons. Regarding this clone: Its antigen is currently unknown.

The chain uses TRBV2 and TRBJ2-2; no clear D. The receptor's source is a man between 18 and 29 years old in good health. Some clones in this sample may be carry-over from other donors' samples. Source material: naive CD4+ T cells from PBMCs. This sample's subset: CD45RA+ positively selected. The CDR3 reads CASSEAQTYGELFF. The CDR3 DNA is TGTGCCAGCAGTGAAGCGCAGACCTACGGGGAGCTGTTTTTT.